This TCR beta chain was obtained from a study of prognosis after radiotherapy for stage I lung cancer (dated by TCRdb to the early 2020s). Concerning the study at large: Between early 2018 and early 2019, approximately 20 stage I NSCLC patients were enrolled in Nanjing, China. Some 14 patients had newly diagnosed primary stage I lung tumors, and a few had oligometastatic NSCLC after surgical resection of the primary tumor. Every patient was regarded as medically inoperable, because of comorbidities in about twelve cases and refusal of surgery in 6 or 7 cases. The cohort included 13 men and more than 5 women, with a median age of approximately 75 years and a range of about 53 to 84 years. Squamous cell carcinoma histology was identified in seven patients, and adenocarcinoma histology was identified in some 11 patients. Image-guided IMRT or VMAT was used to deliver SBRT in 3 to 5 fractions at a biologically effective dose of at least 100 Gy. In every patient, SBRT was given without any concurrent therapy. Distant metastases were developed by four of the 19 patients after SBRT, at a median of around seven months, whereas no significant progression was observed in the other 15 patients. Peripheral blood TCR beta repertoires were profiled in stage I NSCLC patients before and after stereotactic body radiotherapy, and the study then linked these repertoires to distant failure. The study sequenced about 38 blood samples from roughly 19 patients, one before and one after SBRT per patient. On the study overall, not on this receptor specifically: The study was limited by the small cohort and short follow-up, and independent validation of the study findings is required. Post-SBRT Shannon entropy and its change from baseline were lower in patients who developed distant metastases; baseline Shannon entropy was not associated with metastases. TRBV and TRBJ usage frequencies reportedly differed by metastasis status, in two V genes at baseline and in about 10 V and two J genes after SBRT. A decrease in unique TCR clone counts was observed after SBRT (median roughly 10,000 before versus more than 6,000 after; Wilcoxon paired P=0.011). Tumor specificity of expanded TCR clones was not determined. None of the reported P values were adjusted for multiple comparisons.

The TCR beta CDR3 region was amplified from genomic DNA by two rounds of multiplex PCR. In the first round of PCR, primers specific to each TRBV and TRBJ gene were used, and the primer sequences are filed in Chinese patent CN105087789A. The second PCR round used universal primers. The Roche High Pure PCR Template Preparation Kit was used to extract genomic DNA from frozen PBMCs. An Illumina HiSeq 3000 was used to sequence the libraries paired-end with 151 bp reads. Under the source paper's analysis protocol: Raw reads lacking the multiplex PCR primer sequences were removed with CutAdapt. High-quality paired reads were merged into contigs with PEAR. By alignment to reference sequences, MiXCR assigned TRB V, D and J gene segments to each contig. To remove sequencing errors, CDR3 sequences were clustered according to base quality and sequence similarity. Diversity was calculated as Shannon entropy divided by the natural log of the number of productive TCR sequences. Clonality was defined as one minus Shannon entropy divided by the natural log of the number of unique clonotypes. Using the Youden index from ROC curves, the researchers picked the repertoire-metric cut-offs for progression-free survival, and all analyses were carried out in R 3.5.3. The public reads were reanalyzed by TCRdb: fastp trimming at Q25, MiXCR alignment, in-frame beta chains only. Entries that share a CDR3 protein sequence are merged under the most common genes and DNA. TCRdb, not the authors, supplied the V and J calls. In all, the sample holds some 30,000 distinct CDR3 sequences, and about half of those were seen once. About 15% of the sample rests with the top ten.

This clonotype was seen a few times. Its specific antigen is unknown. A single base separates this from a much larger clone, so it may be a read error. No patient had a history of other malignancies or prior chemotherapy or radiotherapy, and all had node-negative disease on CT and PET/CT. At each of two time points, around 6 milliliters of peripheral venous blood were collected into EDTA tubes. Ficoll-Paque Plus density-gradient centrifugation was used to isolate PBMCs. Samples were stored at -80°C immediately after collection until analysis. Sequences MNHNS (CDR1) and SASEGT (CDR2) are obtained from the germline V gene. Taken from cysteine to phenylalanine, the CDR3 has 16 residues. Just CDR3 DNA is preserved here, 48 bases in frame from base 1.

This sequence uses TRBV6-1 and TRBJ2-2; TRBD2 lines up with 8 middle nucleotides. This TCR was recovered from a donor of 50 years or more with non-small cell lung cancer. Sample: PBMCs, taken before or after stereotactic body radiation therapy (not recorded which). This receptor has the CDR3 CAGSNPSGWPTGELFF. The bases are TGTGCCGGCAGTAACCCTAGCGGGTGGCCCACCGGGGAGCTGTTTTTT.